This TCR beta chain comes out of a study of blood T cell repertoires in COVID-19. Germline loops: CDR1 SGDLS, CDR2 YYNGEE. Trimming took 0 bases from V and 3 from J, leaving 9 bases between them. CDR3 length equals 14 residues. Seattle patients were enrolled during active infection and followed longitudinally. In the original workflow: Reference gene primer amplification yielded estimated nucleated cell counts. Clones were read by immunoSEQ multiplex PCR, and TCRdb kept only the in-frame ones, dropping some. The D gene and trimming were derived from the DNA, and the V and J assignments and clone size from that table. The table lists 250,000 to 350,000 clones, approximately 88% of them singletons, with roughly 1.5% in the top ten.

The specimen sequenced was peripheral blood. This sequence originates from a human donor with COVID-19, enrolled during active disease. The donor label of this sample is uncertain. The chain combines TRBV9 with TRBJ1-2; D may be TRBD1 (5 bases). The CDR3 here is CASSVEGADYGYTF. The CDR3 DNA reads TGTGCCAGCAGCGTAGAAGGGGCGGACTATGGCTACACCTTC.